Listed below are T cell receptor beta chains from one sample, sequenced in a study of blood T cell repertoires in COVID-19. Data came from immunoSEQ multiplex PCR; TCRdb stores just in-frame clones and leaves some out. The table lists 200,000 to 300,000 clones, 86% of them singletons, with about 5.4% in the top ten. Sequencing was carried out using peripheral blood. These receptors all come from a woman aged 80 or over with COVID-19, enrolled during active disease. Each CDR3 is given with its conserved first and last residue. The D gene is left open where the match is weak. Where a row states a size, it is once, few, many or the class of an expanded clone; other rows omit it.

V gene,J gene,D gene,clone size,CDR3 DNA,CDR3 protein
TRBV28,TRBJ1-2,NA,NA,TGTGCCAGCAGTCTGCAAACAGATTATGGCTACACCTTC,CASSLQTDYGYTF
TRBV5-1,TRBJ1-1,NA,NA,TGCGCCAGCAGCTTGCAGGGTAATCGGGGGGCTTTCTTT,CASSLQGNRGAFF
TRBV28,TRBJ2-2,NA,few,TGTGCCAGCAGTGCGGGCGCCCCGAACACCGGGGAGCTGTTTTTT,CASSAGAPNTGELFF
TRBV2,TRBJ1-1,NA,NA,TGTGCCAGCAGCTCGGACATTCTAGCTTTCTTT,CASSSDILAFF
TRBV5-1,TRBJ2-3,NA,NA,TGCGCCAGCAGACAGGGTAGCACAGATACGCAGTATTTT,CASRQGSTDTQYF
TRBV5-4,TRBJ1-2,TRBD1,NA,TGTGCCAGCAGCTTGAGTACCCGGGACAGGGGCGGCTACACCTTC,CASSLSTRDRGGYTF
TRBV3-1/TRBV3-2,TRBJ1-1,NA,NA,TGTGCCAGCAGCCCGAACAGGGTGAACACTGAAGCTTTCTTT,CASSPNRVNTEAFF
TRBV5-1,TRBJ2-7,TRBD1,NA,TGCGCCAGCAGCTTGGGCCCAGGGGGCTCCTACGAGCAGTACTTC,CASSLGPGGSYEQYF
TRBV6-5,TRBJ1-1,NA,NA,TGTGCCAGCAGTTACCAGGTGAACACTGAAGCTTTCTTT,CASSYQVNTEAFF
TRBV27,TRBJ1-1,NA,NA,TGTGCCAGCAGTAAACTAGGGGGGAACACTGAAGCTTTCTTT,CASSKLGGNTEAFF
TRBV19,TRBJ1-2,NA,NA,TGTGCCAGTAGTATTTTCCGGGGCGGGGACTATGGCTACACCTTC,CASSIFRGGDYGYTF
TRBV10-3,TRBJ2-1,TRBD2,once,TGTGCCATCAGCGGCCTAGCGGGGGATTACAATGAGCAGTTCTTC,CAISGLAGDYNEQFF
TRBV6-2/TRBV6-3,TRBJ2-1,NA,few,TGTGCCAGCAGTTACTCTTGGACTAATGAGCAGTTCTTC,CASSYSWTNEQFF
TRBV5-1,TRBJ2-3,TRBD1,NA,TGCGCCAGCAGCCGAACCGGGACAGCTAGCACAGATACGCAGTATTTT,CASSRTGTASTDTQYF
TRBV19,TRBJ2-1,TRBD1,NA,TGTGCCAGTACCTGGGACAGGGGGCGTACTGAGCAGTTCTTC,CASTWDRGRTEQFF
TRBV6-1,TRBJ1-4,NA,NA,TGTGCCAGCGGAAGATGGGGGGCTAATGAAAAACTGTTTTTT,CASGRWGANEKLFF
TRBV4-3,TRBJ1-2,TRBD1,NA,TGCGCCAGCAGCCAAGATGGTCTTGGACAGGTCCATTTCTATGGCTACACCTTC,CASSQDGLGQVHFYGYTF
TRBV4-1,TRBJ2-7,TRBD1,NA,TGCGCCAGCAGCCAGGAGCGGACAGGGAGCTCCTACGAGCAGTACTTC,CASSQERTGSSYEQYF
TRBV6-5,TRBJ1-4,NA,few,TGTGCCAGCAGCAACGGACAGATTAATGAAAAACTGTTTTTT,CASSNGQINEKLFF
TRBV18,TRBJ2-2,NA,NA,TGTGCCAGCTCACCATTAGGAGCTTCGAACACCGGGGAGCTGTTTTTT,CASSPLGASNTGELFF
TRBV4-2,TRBJ2-5,TRBD2,NA,TGTGCCAGCAGCCCGCTAGCGGGGGGGCAAGAGACCCAGTACTTC,CASSPLAGGQETQYF
TRBV11-2,TRBJ1-1,TRBD1,NA,TGTGCCAGCAGCTTGACAGGGGGGACTGAAGCTTTCTTT,CASSLTGGTEAFF
TRBV4-3,TRBJ2-2,TRBD1,NA,TGCGCCAGCAGCCAAGATCGCCAGGGGGCTACCGGGGAGCTGTTTTTT,CASSQDRQGATGELFF
TRBV3-1/TRBV3-2,TRBJ1-2,TRBD1,once,TGTGCCAGCAGCCATGGGACAGGGGGTCACTATGGCTACACCTTC,CASSHGTGGHYGYTF
TRBV19,TRBJ2-7,NA,NA,TGTGCCAGCAACCCGGGACTCAGGACGGGGTACGAGCAGTACTTC,CASNPGLRTGYEQYF
TRBV6-5,TRBJ1-3,TRBD1,NA,TGTGCCAGCAGTTACCAGGGGGCCTCTGGAAACACCATATATTTT,CASSYQGASGNTIYF
TRBV9,TRBJ1-2,TRBD1,NA,TGTGCCAGCAGCGCCGACAGGGGTGACTATGGCTACACCTTC,CASSADRGDYGYTF
TRBV18,TRBJ1-1,TRBD1,NA,TGTGCCAGCTCACCACCGACAGGGACGAGTTTTGAAGCTTTCTTT,CASSPPTGTSFEAFF
TRBV30,TRBJ1-2,TRBD1,NA,TGTGCCTGGGCCAGACAGGGGGCGGATGGCTACACCTTC,CAWARQGADGYTF
TRBV5-5,TRBJ1-2,NA,NA,TGTGCCAGCACCGACAGGTTTAACTATGGCTACACCTTC,CASTDRFNYGYTF
TRBV5-8,TRBJ2-2,TRBD1,NA,TGTGCCAGCAGCCCAGGGACAGGGCGGCGGACCGGGGAGCTGTTTTTT,CASSPGTGRRTGELFF